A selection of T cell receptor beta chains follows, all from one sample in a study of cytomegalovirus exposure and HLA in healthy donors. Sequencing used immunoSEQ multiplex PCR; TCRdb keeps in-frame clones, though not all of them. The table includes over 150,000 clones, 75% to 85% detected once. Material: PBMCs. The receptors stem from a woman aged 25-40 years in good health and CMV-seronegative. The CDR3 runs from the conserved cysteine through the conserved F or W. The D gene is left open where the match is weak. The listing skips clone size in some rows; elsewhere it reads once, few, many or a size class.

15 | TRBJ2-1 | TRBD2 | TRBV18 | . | CASSPPSGRANEQFF | TGTGCCAGCTCACCTCCAAGCGGGAGGGCGAATGAGCAGTTCTTC
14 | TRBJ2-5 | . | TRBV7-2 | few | CASTAGAVRETQYF | TGTGCCAGCACCGCGGGGGCGGTCCGAGAGACCCAGTACTTC
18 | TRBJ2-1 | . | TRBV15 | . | CATSRVPTGPPDYNEQFF | TGTGCCACCAGCAGAGTGCCGACAGGCCCTCCTGACTACAATGAGCAGTTCTTC
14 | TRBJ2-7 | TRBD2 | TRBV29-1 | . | CSVAPGTSGYGQYF | TGCAGCGTTGCCCCCGGGACTAGCGGCTACGGGCAGTACTTC
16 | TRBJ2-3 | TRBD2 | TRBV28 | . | CASSFPGLAGTDTQYF | TGTGCCAGCAGTTTCCCCGGACTAGCGGGCACAGATACGCAGTATTTT
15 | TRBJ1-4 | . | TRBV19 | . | CASSIFAGEKEKLFF | TGTGCCAGTAGTATCTTCGCAGGGGAGAAAGAAAAACTGTTTTTT
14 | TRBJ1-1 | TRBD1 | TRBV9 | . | CASSLGGFNTEAFF | TGTGCCAGCAGCTTAGGGGGCTTTAACACTGAAGCTTTCTTT
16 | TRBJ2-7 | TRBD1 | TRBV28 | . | CASSSPGTGVLYEQYF | TGTGCCAGCAGTAGCCCCGGGACAGGGGTTTTATACGAGCAGTACTTC
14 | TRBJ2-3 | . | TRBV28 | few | CASSGIVGTDTQYF | TGTGCCAGCAGCGGGATAGTGGGGACAGATACGCAGTATTTT
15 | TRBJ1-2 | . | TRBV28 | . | CASALQGPLNYGYTF | TGTGCCAGCGCGCTGCAGGGGCCCCTGAACTATGGCTACACCTTC
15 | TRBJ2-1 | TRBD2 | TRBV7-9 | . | CSCQGGTSGAVEQFF | TGTTCCTGCCAAGGTGGGACTAGCGGGGCTGTTGAGCAGTTCTTC
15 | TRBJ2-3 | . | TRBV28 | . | CASIPIGQTQITQYF | TGTGCCAGTATACCCATTGGACAGACACAGATCACGCAGTATTTT
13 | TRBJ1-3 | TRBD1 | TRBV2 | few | CASSDGTVFRPIF | TGTGCCAGCAGTGACGGGACAGTCTTTCGTCCTATTTTT
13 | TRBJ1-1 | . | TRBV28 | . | CASSLGRDTEAFF | TGTGCCAGCAGTTTGGGGAGGGACACTGAAGCTTTCTTT
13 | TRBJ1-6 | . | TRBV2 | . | CASSGQGSSPLHF | TGTGCCAGCAGTGGGCAGGGTAGCTCACCCCTCCACTTT
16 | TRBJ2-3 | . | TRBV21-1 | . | CASSKRKGAVPDTQYF | TGTGCCAGCAGCAAAAGGAAGGGGGCGGTTCCAGATACGCAGTATTTT